The rows below give T cell receptor beta chains drawn from one sample of a study of beta chain features in type 1 diabetes. Profiling relied on immunoSEQ multiplex PCR, and the TCRdb table lists in-frame clones only, not all of them. The table includes 400,000 to 450,000 clones, approximately 15% detected once. Material: naive CD4+ T cells from blood. The receptor source for this set is a man younger than 45 in good health. Each CDR3 is given with its conserved first and last residue. D genes are given only for firm matches. Size tells how often a clone was seen (once, few, many) or the class of an expanded clone, and some rows leave it out.

cdr3_nt cdr3_aa j_call v_call clone_size d_call
TGTGCCAGCAGTTGGGCCCGGGGAGCGGGACAGGAGACCCAGTACTTC CASSWARGAGQETQYF TRBJ2-5 TRBV27 few -
TGTGCCAGCAGCCCGAGCTGGGGACCTTACAATGAGCAGTTCTTC CASSPSWGPYNEQFF TRBJ2-1 TRBV7-3 - -
TGTGCCAGCAGCCCCCCAGGGGGCGTACCGTACGAGCAGTACTTC CASSPPGGVPYEQYF TRBJ2-7 TRBV28 few TRBD1
TGCGCCAGCAGTAAACTAGCGGGGAAGGCCGGGGAGCTGTTTTTT CASSKLAGKAGELFF TRBJ2-2 TRBV10-2 - TRBD2
TGCAGCGCCGGGGGGGGCGCTAATGAAAAACTGTTTTTT CSAGGGANEKLFF TRBJ1-4 TRBV29-1 few -
TGCAGCGTTGTCAAGGGAACTGCTGGAAACACCATATATTTT CSVVKGTAGNTIYF TRBJ1-3 TRBV29-1 few -
TGTGCCAGCAGTGAAGAGGCGGGGTACACTGAAGCTTTCTTT CASSEEAGYTEAFF TRBJ1-1 TRBV2 - -
TGTGCCAGCAGTGAATATAGCAGCGGGAGGGCCGGCAATGAGCAGTTCTTC CASSEYSSGRAGNEQFF TRBJ2-1 TRBV25-1 few TRBD2
TGTGCCAGCAGCCAAGGAAGCATCGGGACCCAGTACTTC CASSQGSIGTQYF TRBJ2-5 TRBV14 - -
TGCAGCGTTGTGGCAGCGGGAGGGAGCACAGATACGCAGTATTTT CSVVAAGGSTDTQYF TRBJ2-3 TRBV29-1 few TRBD2
TGTGCCAGCAGCGCTGGTCAAACAGATACGCAGTATTTT CASSAGQTDTQYF TRBJ2-3 TRBV11-3 few -
TGTGCCTCAAGCCAAACAGGGGGATATGGCTACACCTTC CASSQTGGYGYTF TRBJ1-2 TRBV19 few TRBD1
TGCGCCAGCAGTCTGGGACTCCTTGAGGCCAAAAACATTCAGTACTTC CASSLGLLEAKNIQYF TRBJ2-4 TRBV23-1 many -
TGTGCCAGCAGCGTAGACGGCCGGTCGAACACTGAAGCTTTCTTT CASSVDGRSNTEAFF TRBJ1-1 TRBV9 once -
TGCGCCAGCAGCTTTGAGGGAGAGACCCAGTACTTC CASSFEGETQYF TRBJ2-5 TRBV5-1 - -
TGTGCCAGCAGCGGACTAGCGGGTGAGCAGTTCTTC CASSGLAGEQFF TRBJ2-1 TRBV7-6 - TRBD2
TGTGCCAGCAGTTTATTCTCCGATCAGCCCCAGCATTTT CASSLFSDQPQHF TRBJ1-5 TRBV27 - -
TGTGCCAGCAATCGCTTGGCAGATACGCAGTATTTT CASNRLADTQYF TRBJ2-3 TRBV7-2 once -
TGTGCCACCAGCAGAGATGGCCAGAGTAATGAAAAACTGTTTTTT CATSRDGQSNEKLFF TRBJ1-4 TRBV15 few -
TGTGCCACCAGCAGAGATGAAGGGGGACTGATAAGGTACAATGAGCAGTTCTTC CATSRDEGGLIRYNEQFF TRBJ2-1 TRBV15 few -
TGTGCCAGCAGCTTAGGCCTCAGCACAGATACGCAGTATTTT CASSLGLSTDTQYF TRBJ2-3 TRBV7-2 few -
TGTGCCAGCAGCGTTGGAACGCGGGTTAGCACAGATACGCAGTATTTT CASSVGTRVSTDTQYF TRBJ2-3 TRBV9 few -
TGTGCCAGCAGAAAGGGGGATGGCTACACCTTC CASRKGDGYTF TRBJ1-2 TRBV19 few -
TGTGCCACCTACACCTCGTCTAACTATGGCTACACCTTC CATYTSSNYGYTF TRBJ1-2 TRBV10-3 - -
TGTGCCAGCAGCCATCATCGTGGGTCTAGCGGGGGGTACAATGAGCAGTTCTTC CASSHHRGSSGGYNEQFF TRBJ2-1 TRBV14 - TRBD2
TGTGCCAGCAGCTTCCGGCGGGTAGCGGGGAGCACAGATACGCAGTATTTT CASSFRRVAGSTDTQYF TRBJ2-3 TRBV13 - TRBD2
TGTGCCAGCAGCCAAGAAGTCCGGACAGCCCAGCATTTT CASSQEVRTAQHF TRBJ1-5 TRBV4-2 few -
TGTGCCAGCACCCCCGCCGAATGGGACACCTCCGAGCAGTACTTC CASTPAEWDTSEQYF TRBJ2-7 TRBV2 - -
TGTGCCAGCAGCCTAGGACAGGGCCCCTTCTATGGCTACACCTTC CASSLGQGPFYGYTF TRBJ1-2 TRBV5-4 - TRBD1
TGCGCCAGCAGCCAAGTTTGGAGTGCCCAAGAGACCCAGTACTTC CASSQVWSAQETQYF TRBJ2-5 TRBV4-3 few -
TGTGCCAGTAGGGACAGAAACATTCAGTACTTC CASRDRNIQYF TRBJ2-4 TRBV19 - -
TGTGCCACCAGCCGGAGGACAGTCGGCTACGAGCAGTACTTC CATSRRTVGYEQYF TRBJ2-7 TRBV15 - -
TGTGCCAGCAGACGCGGGTCCCTCGAGCCCCAGCATTTT CASRRGSLEPQHF TRBJ1-5 TRBV6-5 - -
TGTGCCAGCAGAACTACAGGGAACTCACCCCTCCACTTT CASRTTGNSPLHF TRBJ1-6 TRBV7-2 few -
TGTGCCTCCAGGGCCACGAACACTGAAGCTTTCTTT CASRATNTEAFF TRBJ1-1 TRBV6-6 - -
TGCGCCAGCAGCCAAGAATTGAGTGGGACAGGGGATGAAAAACTGTTTTTT CASSQELSGTGDEKLFF TRBJ1-4 TRBV4-3 few TRBD1
TGTGCCAGCAGCATAGGAAACTGGGCAGATACGCAGTATTTT CASSIGNWADTQYF TRBJ2-3 TRBV7-8 - -
TGTGCCAGCAGCTCAACAGGGGATCACACCATATATTTT CASSSTGDHTIYF TRBJ1-3 TRBV7-9 few TRBD1
TGTGCCAGCAGTTTGATGAGTCAGGGGGCTGGCGAGCAGTACTTC CASSLMSQGAGEQYF TRBJ2-7 TRBV28 - TRBD1
TGTGCCAGCAGCGACGACAGGGATACTGAAGCTTTCTTT CASSDDRDTEAFF TRBJ1-1 TRBV9 - TRBD1
TGTGCCAGCAGCTCCTTTAGGGGCATGAACACTGAAGCTTTCTTT CASSSFRGMNTEAFF TRBJ1-1 TRBV7-6 - -
TGTGCCAGCAGTTACACCGAAGGATCCCCTTACAATGAGCAGTTCTTC CASSYTEGSPYNEQFF TRBJ2-1 TRBV6-5 - -
TGCGCCAGCAGCCGGCAGACAGGGGGCGTCCCCGGGGAGCTGTTTTTT CASSRQTGGVPGELFF TRBJ2-2 TRBV4-3 few TRBD1
TGTGCCAGCAGCTTAGCAGGGCCGGGCGAGCAGTACTTC CASSLAGPGEQYF TRBJ2-7 TRBV7-9 few -
TGTGCCAGCGCATCGGGGACAGCAAGCTCCTACGAGCAGTACTTC CASASGTASSYEQYF TRBJ2-7 TRBV5-4 once TRBD1
TGCGCCAGCAGCCTAGCGGGAGTTTTTTCCGGGGAGCTGTTTTTT CASSLAGVFSGELFF TRBJ2-2 TRBV4-3 - TRBD2
TGTGCCAGCAGCTTTCTTACCCACCCGGGGGCCAACGTCCTGACTTTC CASSFLTHPGANVLTF TRBJ2-6 TRBV7-2 - -
TGCAGCGTTGGGACAGGGATCAGCACCGGGGAGCTGTTTTTT CSVGTGISTGELFF TRBJ2-2 TRBV29-1 few TRBD1
TGTGCCAGCACCCTTGGGGAGAGCTCTGGAAACACCATATATTTT CASTLGESSGNTIYF TRBJ1-3 TRBV7-2 - -
TGTGCCACCACCACTCGACAGGGGGGCACCACTGAAGCTTTCTTT CATTTRQGGTTEAFF TRBJ1-1 TRBV15 - TRBD1
TGTGCCAGCAGTGAAACAGGGGGCGTCACTGAAGCTTTCTTT CASSETGGVTEAFF TRBJ1-1 TRBV25-1 - TRBD1
TGTGCCAGCAGCGTAAGCGGAGGTGTCACCGGGGAGCTGTTTTTT CASSVSGGVTGELFF TRBJ2-2 TRBV9 few -
TGTGCCAGCAGCCAAGAACTCACAGATACGCAGTATTTT CASSQELTDTQYF TRBJ2-3 TRBV14 - -
TGTGCCAGCAGCGTGACAGGGAGATATCAGCCCCAGCATTTT CASSVTGRYQPQHF TRBJ1-5 TRBV9 - TRBD1
TGTGCCAGCAGCTTAGGTCAGGTCTCCGAGCAGTACTTC CASSLGQVSEQYF TRBJ2-7 TRBV7-9 - -
TGTGCCATCAGTGAGCTGGAGGACAGACCAGCCAAAAACATTCAGTACTTC CAISELEDRPAKNIQYF TRBJ2-4 TRBV10-3 many -
TGCAGCGTTGTACGGGCGGATGTTCCCTGGGAGCAGTACTTC CSVVRADVPWEQYF TRBJ2-5 TRBV29-1 - -
TGTGCCAGCAGCCCTCACGGGGGCTCTGGGGCCAACGTCCTGACTTTC CASSPHGGSGANVLTF TRBJ2-6 TRBV14 many -
TGTGCCAGCAGCTTAAACAGAGAAGAGACCCAGTACTTC CASSLNREETQYF TRBJ2-5 TRBV7-6 few -